The 28 T cell receptor beta chains listed next were all sequenced from one sample in a study of Tregs in tolerant kidney transplant recipients. Mixed chimerism was transient after nonmyeloablative marrow transplants from related graft donors. The data were produced by immunoSEQ multiplex PCR, yet TCRdb's version contains in-frame clones alone and is incomplete. In all, the sample yields about 23,000 clones. Sequenced here: CD4+ T cells from blood (PBMCs), sampled 6 months after the transplant. These receptors originate from a human patient who received a combined kidney and bone marrow transplant. Part of the T cell pool may stem from the graft donor.

Of note for this clone: The read gets to within 3 residues of the CDR3 end, and the germline J gene fills in the rest. V is TRBV18 and J is TRBJ1-2; tentatively, D is TRBD1 (6 bases). The germline CDR1 and CDR2 sequences are KGHSH and LQKENI. The CDR3 consists of 13 residues. CDR3 loop: CASSPTDSWGYTF. The CDR3 DNA, read in part, is TGTGCCAGCTCACCAACGGACAGTTGGGGC.

As for this clone: The CDR3 end falls 3 residues outside the read, so it is completed with the germline J gene. The V call is TRBV18, the J call TRBJ2-2, with 8 nucleotides matching TRBD2. V shed 3 bases and J 5 bases; nucleotides not matched to a gene: 8. This CDR3 has 16 residues. CDR1 and CDR2 (germline): KGHSH, LQKENI. The DNA read from the CDR3 is TGTGCCAGCTCACCTAGACTAGCGACATTAACCGGGGAG. Its translation: CASSPRLATLTGE. The CDR3 in its entirety is CASSPRLATLTGELFF.

As regards this clone: With the read ending 3 residues before the CDR3 end, the germline J gene is used to fill in that end. The chain is built from TRBV14 and TRBJ2-2, with 9 positions matching TRBD2. From germline, CDR1 is SGHDN and CDR2 FVKESK. The CDR3 is 17 amino acids. V lost 4 bases, J lost 3 bases, and 9 bases stayed unmatched. The CDR3 DNA, read in part, is TGTGCCAGCAGCCGGGGTAGCGGGAGTCGGCACACCGGGGAG. It yields the protein CASSRGSGSRHTGE. The whole CDR3 region reads CASSRGSGSRHTGELFF.

On this clone itself: The read ends 3 residues early relative to the CDR3; the germline J gene fills the gap. The V gene is TRBV19, the J gene TRBJ2-7; possibly TRBD1 for D (6 bases). The V end lost 7 bases, the J end lost 4 bases, and 14 bases lay between the germline ends. Germline V lookup: CDR1 LNHDA, CDR2 SQIVND (reference sequence). The CDR3 loop spans 13 amino acids. The CDR3 reads CASTAEQGYEQYF. CDR3 DNA, as far as it was read: TGTGCCAGTACCGCCGAGCAGGGGTACGAG.

About this clone itself: The read finishes 3 residues shy of the CDR3 end, and the germline J gene is used to complete it. The chain combines TRBV5-1 with TRBJ1-6; 7 bases are shared with TRBD1. The ends lost 0 bases at V and 2 bases at J; junction bases unmatched: 2. Germline lookup yields CDR1 SGHRS and CDR2 YFSETQ. The CDR3 is 16 residues long. The chain's CDR3 is CASSLGGQTYNSPLHF. CDR3 bases read: TGCGCCAGCAGCTTGGGGGGACAGACCTATAATTCACCC.

The CDR3 bases that were read are TGTGCCATCAGGGAACAGGGGGCTAATGGC. It specifies CAIREQGANG. In full, the CDR3 is CAIREQGANGYTF. The chain links TRBV10-3 to TRBJ1-2; 9 bases map to TRBD1. The observed sequence ends 3 residues before the CDR3 terminus, with the missing tail filled in from the germline J gene. The length of the CDR3 is 13 residues. Germline-derived CDR1 and CDR2 are ENHRY and SYGVKD. V lost 6 bases and J lost 6; bases outside the gene matches: 5.

Remarks on this clone: Read sequence stops 3 residues before the CDR3 end, and the germline J gene provides the missing end. The V gene is TRBV4-2, the J gene TRBJ1-6, with D uncertain. The germline V and J ends were trimmed by 4 bases and 6 bases, with 4 bases remaining between them. CDR1 and CDR2 (germline): LGHNA, YNFKEQ. CDR3 length equals 12 residues. The CDR3 bases that were read are TGTGCCAGCAGCCCCATTAATTCACCC. This gives the protein CASSPINSP. The CDR3 in full is CASSPINSPLHF.

On this clone itself: The CDR3 extends 3 residues past the end of the read, so its final part is completed from the germline J gene. The V gene is TRBV20-1, the J gene TRBJ2-7; the D gene is possibly TRBD1 (5 bases). This CDR3 spans 12 amino acids. Looked up from germline, CDR1 is DFQATT and CDR2 is SNEGSKA (reference sequence). Trimming left V 2 bases short and J 2 bases short, with 7 bases between. The CDR3 reads CSARKDTYEQYF. CDR3 DNA (partial): TGCAGTGCTAGAAAGGACACCTACGAG.

With regard to this clone: The read comes to an end 3 residues before the CDR3 does, leaving the germline J gene to fill in the end. V gene TRBV20-1 combines with J gene TRBJ2-2, with TRBD1 matching over 7 bases. CDR1 and CDR2 from the germline V gene are DFQATT and SNEGSKA (reference sequence). This CDR3 comprises 15 residues. V shed 2 bases and J 4 bases; nucleotides not matched to a gene: 7. The CDR3 sequence: CSARSSTGSTGELFF. The CDR3 DNA, read in part, is TGCAGTGCTAGATCGTCGACAGGGAGCACCGGGGAG.

The CDR3 bases that were read are TGTGCCAGCAGCTCCCAGGGTGCCCCGCAGCCC. This codes for CASSSQGAPQP. The full CDR3 is CASSSQGAPQPQHF. V usage is TRBV7-2 and J usage is TRBJ1-5, with D perhaps matching TRBD1 (5 bases). The read stops 3 residues short of the end of the CDR3; the missing end is completed from the germline J gene. The V gene's germline CDR1 is SGHTA and CDR2 FQGNSA. V shed 4 bases and J shed 7 bases, with 14 bases lying between them. The CDR3 contains 14 residues.

A note on this clone: The observed sequence ends 3 residues before the CDR3 terminus, with the missing tail filled in from the germline J gene. The J gene is TRBJ1-2, the V gene TRBV5-1; TRBD1 matches at 8 bases. Germline V gene data show CDR1 as SGHRS and CDR2 as YFSETQ. There are 14 residues in the CDR3. J gave up 4 bases and V 2 bases, and 4 bases lay outside the gene matches. Incomplete CDR3 DNA: TGCGCCAGCAGCTTCAGGGGGCAAAGCTATGGC. Residues: CASSFRGQSYG. In full, the CDR3 reads CASSFRGQSYGYTF.

Note on this clone: With the read ending 3 residues before the CDR3 end, the germline J gene is used to fill in that end. The chain links TRBV5-1 to TRBJ1-5; the D gene is possibly TRBD1 (6 bases). Germline V gene data show CDR1 as SGHRS and CDR2 as YFSETQ. There are 21 residues in the CDR3. V lost 5 bases and J 2 bases, leaving 32 bases between the germline ends. The CDR3 bases that were read are TGCGCCAGCAGAACCGTCGGGGAAACAGGGCTACCCCCCCGGGGCAATCAGCCC. This sequence encodes CASRTVGETGLPPRGNQP. The whole CDR3 sequence reads CASRTVGETGLPPRGNQPQHF.

Points on this clone: The read ends 3 residues early relative to the CDR3; the germline J gene fills the gap. The chain recombines TRBV6-2 or TRBV6-3 with TRBJ2-7, with D tentatively TRBD2 (5 bases). The CDR3 length is 12 residues. The germline V gene encodes CDR1 MNHEY and CDR2 SVGEGT. V lost 8 bases, J lost 3 bases, and 11 bases lay in between. CDR3 residues: CASGLLFYEQYF. CDR3 bases read: TGTGCCAGCGGACTCTTGTTCTACGAG.

In the case of this clone: Read data end 3 residues before the CDR3 end; the end is taken from the germline J gene. This sequence joins TRBV19 and TRBJ1-1, with 9 positions matching TRBD1. The length of the CDR3 is 14 residues. Trimming took 6 bases from V and 0 from J; bases not matched to a gene: 2. Looked up from germline, CDR1 is LNHDA and CDR2 is SQIVND (reference sequence). CDR3 DNA (partial): TGTGCCAGTAGCCGGGACAGGGTGAACACTGAA. Amino acid sequence: CASSRDRVNTE. The entire CDR3 reads CASSRDRVNTEAFF.

The sequenced CDR3 bases are TGTGCCAGCCATTCCGGGGGGGAGAATGAAAAA. This gives the protein CASHSGGENEK. The whole CDR3 is CASHSGGENEKLFF. The rearrangement uses TRBV5-8 and TRBJ1-4, with a tentative D call TRBD1 (5 bases). The read ends 3 residues shy of where the CDR3 ends; the end is completed using the germline J gene. The CDR3 totals 14 residues. The V end was cut by 7 bases, the J end by 5 bases, with 15 bases between. Germline CDR1 and CDR2: SGHTS and YDEGEE.

As regards this clone: The read finishes 3 residues shy of the CDR3 end, and the germline J gene is used to complete it. The chain links TRBV7-7 to TRBJ2-5; tentative D call: TRBD2 (5 bases). The CDR3 has 15 residues. V gave up 10 bases and J gave up 1 base, with 19 bases separating them. The V gene's germline CDR1 is SSHAT and CDR2 FNYEAQ (reference sequence). CDR3 sequence: CATSNTGSPQETQYF. The part of the CDR3 DNA that was read is TGTGCCACCAGTAACACGGGGAGTCCCCAAGAGACC.

Turning to this clone: Coverage ceases 3 residues before the CDR3 finishes, and the germline J gene fills in the end. The chain carries TRBV29-1 and TRBJ2-1; TRBD2 aligns across 7 bases. Losses at the gene ends were 6 bases for V and 4 bases for J; bases not matched to a gene: 9. CDR3 length: 14 amino acids. Germline V gives CDR1 SQVTM, CDR2 ANQGSEA. CDR3 residues: CSVQSGIRYNEQFF. Incomplete CDR3 DNA: TGCAGCGTCCAAAGCGGGATCCGGTACAATGAG.

Of note for this clone: The read ends 3 residues early relative to the CDR3; the germline J gene fills the gap. V and J are TRBV19 and TRBJ1-1; D is perhaps TRBD1 (5 bases). CDR3 length: 13 residues. The V end lost 0 bases, the J end lost 5 bases, and 7 bases lay between the germline ends. In germline, CDR1 is LNHDA, CDR2 SQIVND (reference sequence). CDR3 sequence: CASSIEGGTEAFF. CDR3 bases read: TGTGCCAGTAGTATAGAGGGGGGGACTGAA.

About this clone itself: The CDR3 is cut off 3 residues early in the read; its end comes from the germline J gene. The chain couples TRBV18 to TRBJ2-7; 9 bases align to TRBD2. V shed 3 bases and J 0 bases; nucleotides not matched to a gene: 0. Germline V gene lookup returns CDR1 KGHSH and CDR2 LQKENI. The CDR3 contains 14 residues. CDR3 DNA (partial): TGTGCCAGCTCACCTAGCGGGAGCTCCTACGAG. Its protein is CASSPSGSSYE. The whole CDR3 is CASSPSGSSYEQYF.

In the case of this clone: The read falls 3 residues short of the CDR3 end, and the missing part is taken from the germline J gene. The chain is built from TRBV5-5 and TRBJ2-1, with 10 bases matching TRBD1. The V gene's germline CDR1 is SGHKS and CDR2 YYEKEE (reference sequence). V lost 4 bases to trimming and J lost 4 bases; unmatched junction nucleotides: 5. The CDR3 extends over 15 amino acids. This CDR3 reads CASSRGTGDYNEQFF. The DNA read from the CDR3 is TGTGCCAGCAGCAGAGGGACAGGGGATTACAATGAG.

On this clone: The CDR3 end is not reached by the read, which stops 3 residues before it; the germline J gene fills it in. The rearrangement joins TRBV29-1 to TRBJ2-1; TRBD2 matches 7 bases. Germline CDR1 reads SQVTM; CDR2 reads ANQGSEA. The CDR3 is 15 residues long. V lost 1 base to trimming and J lost 7 bases; unmatched junction nucleotides: 10. CDR3 DNA, as far as it was read: TGCAGCGTTGAAGGTGGCGGGGGTACCACAAATGAG. Translation gives CSVEGGGGTTNE. The full-length CDR3 reads as CSVEGGGGTTNEQFF.

As concerns this clone: The CDR3 is cut off 3 residues early in the read; its end comes from the germline J gene. The genes are TRBV28 and TRBJ1-2; 8 nucleotides align to TRBD1. The trim removed 3 bases at V and 6 bases at J, leaving 3 bases unmatched. Per the germline V gene, CDR1 is MDHEN and CDR2 is SYDVKM. The CDR3 extends over 13 amino acids. This chain's CDR3 is CASSLQGADGYTF. The DNA read from the CDR3 is TGTGCCAGCAGTTTGCAGGGGGCGGATGGC.

Note on this clone: From the germline J gene comes the end of the CDR3, since the read stops 3 residues before it. V gene TRBV7-8 combines with J gene TRBJ2-7, with 14 bases that match TRBD2. This CDR3 contains 16 residues. Germline V gene sequence: CDR1 SGHVS, CDR2 FQNEAQ. Losses at the gene ends were 5 bases for V and 6 bases for J; bases not matched to a gene: 9. Here the CDR3 reads CASSPIGTSGGREQYF. CDR3 bases read: TGTGCCAGCAGCCCTATAGGGACTAGCGGGGGCCGCGAG.

About this clone: The DNA ends 3 residues before the CDR3 does, and the rest of the CDR3 is filled in from the germline J gene. The gene calls are TRBV7-2 and TRBJ2-7, with 8 bases identical to TRBD2. Germline V gives CDR1 SGHTA, CDR2 FQGNSA. This CDR3 has 13 amino acids. V shed 4 bases, J shed 4 bases, and the junction held 3 bases outside the gene matches. CDR3 DNA (partial): TGTGCCAGCAGCTCCGGACTAGCTTACGAG. Protein product: CASSSGLAYE. The whole CDR3 sequence reads CASSSGLAYEQYF. Looking up the rest from reference TRBV7-2 and TRBJ2-7 gives the full variable domain: GAGVSQSPSNKVTEKGKDVELRCDPISGHTALYWYRQSLGQGLEFLIYFQGNSAPDKSGLPSDRFSAERTGGSVSTLTIQRTQQEDSAVYLCASSSGLAYEQYFGPGTRLTVT.

The CDR3 bases that were read are TGTGCCAGCTCACCACCGACGGGCTACGAG. This gives the protein CASSPPTGYE. The entire CDR3 protein reads CASSPPTGYEQYF. V is TRBV18 and J is TRBJ2-7, with D hard to call. The CDR3 goes on 3 residues after the read ends, and that part is filled in from the germline J gene. The CDR3 covers 13 residues. Germline CDR1 reads KGHSH; CDR2 reads LQKENI. The V and J ends lost 0 bases and 3 bases respectively, with 6 bases between them.

About this clone itself: The read ends 3 residues shy of where the CDR3 ends; the end is completed using the germline J gene. The gene calls are TRBV12-3 or TRBV12-4 and TRBJ2-7; 9 bases match TRBD2. Unmatched junction bases numbered 5, after V lost 3 bases and J lost 2 bases. The CDR3 is 15 amino acids. CDR3: CASSFALAGTYEQYF. Partial CDR3 DNA: TGTGCCAGCAGTTTCGCCCTAGCGGGAACCTACGAG.

A note on this clone: The CDR3 end falls 3 residues outside the read, so it is completed with the germline J gene. The V gene is TRBV5-1, the J gene TRBJ2-1, with 11 bases that match TRBD2. V lost 2 bases, J lost 6 bases, and 4 bases stayed unmatched. The CDR3 totals 15 residues. Looked up from germline, CDR1 is SGHRS and CDR2 is YFSETQ. Partial CDR3 DNA: TGCGCCAGCAGCTTAGGACTAGCGGGCCTCAATGAG. It codes for CASSLGLAGLNE. The complete CDR3 sequence is CASSLGLAGLNEQFF.

A note on this clone: From the germline J gene comes the end of the CDR3, since the read stops 3 residues before it. This sequence joins TRBV2 and TRBJ1-6; 7 nucleotides align to TRBD1. The CDR3 consists of 15 residues. Trimming took 7 bases from V and 5 from J; bases not matched to a gene: 8. The V gene's germline CDR1 is SNHLY and CDR2 FYNNEI. CDR3 sequence: CASKWDSLHNSPLHF. The sequenced part of the CDR3 DNA is TGTGCCAGCAAGTGGGACAGCCTCCATAATTCACCC.